The entry below describes one T cell receptor (beta chain). Its antigen is unknown. Isolating PBMCs gave at least 6.5 million of these cells per sample. Trimming at V came to 5 bases and at J to 5 bases, leaving 9 bases not matched to a gene. The CDR3 is 15 amino acids. The data belong to a study of blood T cells in healthy people across ages. Together with a sample-barcoded 5' primer, a J-beta primer mix was included in a second PCR lasting about 6 to 11 cycles. A template-switch adaptor with 12 random nucleotides tagged each cDNA molecule. A single record per CDR3 protein comes from TCRdb applying MiXCR to the 5' RACE reads. This table holds about 930,000 distinct CDR3 sequences, roughly 29% found once. Points from the study as a whole: The recorded TCR beta diversity per million T cells decreased in a roughly linear manner with age. Researchers report that TCR beta diversity correlated strongly with naive T cell percentage.

The same sample was also used in a study of T cells of mothers and their children.

The chain is built from TRBV12-3 or TRBV12-4 and TRBJ2-5, with 9 nucleotides matching TRBD1. This sequence was found in a woman aged 35 to 49 in good health. The sample comprised blood. The CDR3 region has the DNA TGTGCCAGCAGTACCCGGACAGGGGAAGCTGAGACCCAGTACTTC. Its protein is CASSTRTGEAETQYF.